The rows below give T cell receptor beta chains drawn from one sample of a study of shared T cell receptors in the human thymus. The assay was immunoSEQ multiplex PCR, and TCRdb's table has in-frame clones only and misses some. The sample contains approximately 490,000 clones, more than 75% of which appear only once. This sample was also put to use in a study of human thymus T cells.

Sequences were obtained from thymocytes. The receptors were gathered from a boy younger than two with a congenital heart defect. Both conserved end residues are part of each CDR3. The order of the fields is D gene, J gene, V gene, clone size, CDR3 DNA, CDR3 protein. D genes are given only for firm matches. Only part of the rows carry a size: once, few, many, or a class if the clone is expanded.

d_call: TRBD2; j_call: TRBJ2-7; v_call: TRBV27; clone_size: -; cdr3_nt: TGTGCCAGCAGTTTAGGACTAGCGGTCGTCTACGAGCAGTACTTC; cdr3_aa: CASSLGLAVVYEQYF
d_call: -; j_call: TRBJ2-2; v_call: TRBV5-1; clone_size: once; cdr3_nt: TGCGCCAGCAGCTTTTCGGGATCGGGACACCGCACCGGGGAGCTGTTTTTT; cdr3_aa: CASSFSGSGHRTGELFF
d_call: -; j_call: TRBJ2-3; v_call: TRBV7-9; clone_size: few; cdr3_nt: TGTGCCAGCAGCTTAGGCCCAGGGATCACAGATACGCAGTATTTT; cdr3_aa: CASSLGPGITDTQYF
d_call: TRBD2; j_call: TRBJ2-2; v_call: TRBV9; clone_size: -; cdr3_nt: TGTGCCAGCAGCGCGGAGACTAGCGAAGACACCGGGGAGCTGTTTTTT; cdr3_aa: CASSAETSEDTGELFF
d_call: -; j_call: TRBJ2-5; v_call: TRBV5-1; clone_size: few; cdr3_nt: TGCGCCAGCAGCCTATTAGAGACCCAGTACTTC; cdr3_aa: CASSLLETQYF
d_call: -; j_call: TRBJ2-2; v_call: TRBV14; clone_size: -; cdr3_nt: TGTGCCAGCAGCCCTAACACCGGGGAGCTGTTTTTT; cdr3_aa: CASSPNTGELFF
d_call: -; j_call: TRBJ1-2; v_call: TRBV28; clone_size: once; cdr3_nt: TGTGCCAGCAGTACCAGACTCCCAAACTATGGCTACACCTTC; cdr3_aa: CASSTRLPNYGYTF
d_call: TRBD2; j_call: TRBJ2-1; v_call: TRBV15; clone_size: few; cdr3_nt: TGTGCCACCAGCACAAGACTAGCGGGACACCTTTACAATGAGCAGTTCTTC; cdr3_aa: CATSTRLAGHLYNEQFF
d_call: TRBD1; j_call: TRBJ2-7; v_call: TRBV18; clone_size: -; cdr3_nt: TGTGCCAGCTCACCCGGGACAGGGGGCAACGAGCAGTACTTC; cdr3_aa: CASSPGTGGNEQYF
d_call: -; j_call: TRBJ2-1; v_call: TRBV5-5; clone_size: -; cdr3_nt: TGTGCCAGCAGCTTGTCGTTACGACCGGAGGCCCACTACAATGAGCAGTTCTTC; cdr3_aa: CASSLSLRPEAHYNEQFF
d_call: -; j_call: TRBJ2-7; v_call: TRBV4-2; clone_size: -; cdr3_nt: TGTGCCAGCAGCCAGCGAGACAGGTGCTACGAGCAGTACTTC; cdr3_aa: CASSQRDRCYEQYF
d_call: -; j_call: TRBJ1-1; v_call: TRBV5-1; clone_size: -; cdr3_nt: TGCGCCAGCAGCTTGGTTTCCCCCAGTGGCAGGGTAACTGAAGCTTTCTTT; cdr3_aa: CASSLVSPSGRVTEAFF
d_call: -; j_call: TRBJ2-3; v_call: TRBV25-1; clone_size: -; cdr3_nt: TGTGCCAGCAGTGAAAGGAACAGGCTATCCCTTAGCACAGATACGCAGTATTTT; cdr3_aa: CASSERNRLSLSTDTQYF
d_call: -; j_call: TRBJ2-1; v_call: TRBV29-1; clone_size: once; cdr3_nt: TGCAGCGTTGGGGAGGAGGTAAGCTCCTACAATGAGCAGTTCTTC; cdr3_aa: CSVGEEVSSYNEQFF
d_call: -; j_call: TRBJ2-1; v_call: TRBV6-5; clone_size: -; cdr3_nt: TGTGCCAGCCGACCCCGGGACTTCTCCTACAATGAGCAGTTCTTC; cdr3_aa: CASRPRDFSYNEQFF
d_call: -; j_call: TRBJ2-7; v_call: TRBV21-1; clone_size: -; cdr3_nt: TGTGCCAGCAGCAAACTTTGGCGGACAGGGCCGAGCTCCTACGAGCAGTACTTC; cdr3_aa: CASSKLWRTGPSSYEQYF
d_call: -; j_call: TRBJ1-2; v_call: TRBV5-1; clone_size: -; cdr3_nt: TGCGCCAGCAGCTTGACGGGGGGGGGCGGCTATGGCTACACCTTC; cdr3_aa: CASSLTGGGGYGYTF
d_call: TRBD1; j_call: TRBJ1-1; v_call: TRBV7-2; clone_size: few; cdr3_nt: TGTGCCAGCAGCTTAGGAGCGGGCGGGACAGGGTCTCGAGACACTGAAGCTTTCTTT; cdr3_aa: CASSLGAGGTGSRDTEAFF
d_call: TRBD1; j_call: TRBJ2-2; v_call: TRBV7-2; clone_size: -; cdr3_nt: TGTGCCAGCAGCCCAAAGACAGGGGGCTCGGACACCGGGGAGCTGTTTTTT; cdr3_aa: CASSPKTGGSDTGELFF
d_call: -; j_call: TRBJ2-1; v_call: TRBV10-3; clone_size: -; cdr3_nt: TGTGCCATCAGAGCACAGGGGCGGGGTGACAATGAGCAGTTCTTC; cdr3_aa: CAIRAQGRGDNEQFF
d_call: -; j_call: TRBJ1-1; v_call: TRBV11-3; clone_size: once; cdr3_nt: TGTGCCAGCAGCTCACAGGGTGTATTGGCTGAAGCTTTCTTT; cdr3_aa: CASSSQGVLAEAFF
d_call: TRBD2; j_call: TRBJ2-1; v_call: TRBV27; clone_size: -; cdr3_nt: TGTGCCAGCAGTTTGAACAGCGGGAGTCCCTACAATGAGCAGTTCTTC; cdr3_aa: CASSLNSGSPYNEQFF
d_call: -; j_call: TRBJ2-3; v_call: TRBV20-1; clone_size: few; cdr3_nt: TGCAGTGCCATAGCGGATACGCAGTATTTT; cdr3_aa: CSAIADTQYF
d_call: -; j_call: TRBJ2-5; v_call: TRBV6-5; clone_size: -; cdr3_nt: TGTGCCAGCAGTTACTTGCAGGGGCGCGGGGAGACCCAGTACTTC; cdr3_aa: CASSYLQGRGETQYF
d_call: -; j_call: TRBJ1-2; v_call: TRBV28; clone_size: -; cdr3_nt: TGTGCCAGCAGTTTCGGTGGAGGGGCCCCCTATAACTATGGCTACACCTTC; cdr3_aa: CASSFGGGAPYNYGYTF
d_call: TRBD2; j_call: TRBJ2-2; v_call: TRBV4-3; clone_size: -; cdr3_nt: TGCGCCAGCAGCCAATGGGGACTAGATGGCACCGGGGAGCTGTTTTTT; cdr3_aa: CASSQWGLDGTGELFF
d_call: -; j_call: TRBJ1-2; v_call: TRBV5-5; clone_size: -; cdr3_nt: TGTGCCAGCAGCTTGCTTCAGGGCTACTATGGCTACACCTTC; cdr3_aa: CASSLLQGYYGYTF
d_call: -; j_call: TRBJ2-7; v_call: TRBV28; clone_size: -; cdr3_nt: TGTGCCAGCAGTGCCAACAGGGATACATCTGTCCTTCCGAGGTTTTTC; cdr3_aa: CASSANRDTSVLPRFF
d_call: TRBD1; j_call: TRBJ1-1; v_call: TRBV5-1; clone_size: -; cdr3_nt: TGCGCCAGCGCAACAGGGGCGAACACTGAAGCTTTCTTT; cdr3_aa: CASATGANTEAFF
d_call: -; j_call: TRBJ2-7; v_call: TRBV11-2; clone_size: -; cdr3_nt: TGTGCCAGCAGCTTAGATTTCAGGGTAAAGAACGAGCAGTACTTC; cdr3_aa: CASSLDFRVKNEQYF
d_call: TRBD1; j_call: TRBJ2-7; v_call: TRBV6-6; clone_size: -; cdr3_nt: TGTGCCAGCGCTATGCCCGGGGACAGTCAGTCTGAGCAGTACTTC; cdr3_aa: CASAMPGDSQSEQYF
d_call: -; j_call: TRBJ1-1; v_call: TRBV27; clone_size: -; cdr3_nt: TGTGCCAGCAGCCTACTAGGGGGAAGGGGGACTGAAGCTTTCTTT; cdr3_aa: CASSLLGGRGTEAFF
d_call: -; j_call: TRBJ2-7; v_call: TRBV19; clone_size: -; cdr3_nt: TGTGCCAGTAGTATAGACAGGACAGATCACTACGAGCAGTACTTC; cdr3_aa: CASSIDRTDHYEQYF
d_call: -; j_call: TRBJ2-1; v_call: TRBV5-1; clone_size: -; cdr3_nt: TGCGCCAGCAGCTTGAACAGAGACAATGAGCAGTTCTTC; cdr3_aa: CASSLNRDNEQFF
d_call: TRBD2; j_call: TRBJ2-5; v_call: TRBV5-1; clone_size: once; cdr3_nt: TGCGCCAGCAGCTTTCTAGCGGGAGGGCCTGAGACCCAGTACTTC; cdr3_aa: CASSFLAGGPETQYF
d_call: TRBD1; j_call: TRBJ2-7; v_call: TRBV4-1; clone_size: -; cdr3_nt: TGCGCCAGCAGCCACACCTACAGGGGAGAATACGAGCAGTACTTC; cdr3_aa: CASSHTYRGEYEQYF
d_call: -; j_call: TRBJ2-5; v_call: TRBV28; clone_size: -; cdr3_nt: TGTGCCAGCAGTCCCCAGGGGCAGGCCGCAACTGGAGAGACCCAGTACTTC; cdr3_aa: CASSPQGQAATGETQYF
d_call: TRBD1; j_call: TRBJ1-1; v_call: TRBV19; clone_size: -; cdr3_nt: TGTGCCAGTAGTATAGTTACAGGGGGCCTCACTGAAGCTTTCTTT; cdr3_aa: CASSIVTGGLTEAFF
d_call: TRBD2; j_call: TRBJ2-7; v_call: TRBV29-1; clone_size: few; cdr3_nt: TGCAGCGCTCTACGGACTAGCGGGAGACCCGAGCAGTACTTC; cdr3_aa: CSALRTSGRPEQYF
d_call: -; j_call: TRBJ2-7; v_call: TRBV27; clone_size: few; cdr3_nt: TGTGCCCCCCGATGGGCGAACCAGCTCCACCCCACCTACGAGCAGTACTTC; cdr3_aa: CAPRWANQLHPTYEQYF
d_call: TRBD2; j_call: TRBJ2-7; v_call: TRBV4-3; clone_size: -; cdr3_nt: TGCGCCAGCAGCCAAGGCCGGACTAGCCACTCCTACGAGCAGTACTTC; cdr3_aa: CASSQGRTSHSYEQYF
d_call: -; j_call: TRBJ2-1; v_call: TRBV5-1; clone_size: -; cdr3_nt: TGCGCCAGCAGCTTGGAAGCGGTTTTCAACAATGAGCAGTTCTTC; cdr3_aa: CASSLEAVFNNEQFF
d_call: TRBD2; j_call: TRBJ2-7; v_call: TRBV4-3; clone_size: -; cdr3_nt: TGCGCCAGCAGCCAAGATGGCGGGCGGGAGGCCGGCGGCGAGCAGTACTTC; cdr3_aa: CASSQDGGREAGGEQYF
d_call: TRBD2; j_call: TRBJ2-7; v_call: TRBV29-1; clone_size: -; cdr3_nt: TGCAGCGTTGAAGATCGTGGGACTAGCGGAGCCTCTCGGCACTTC; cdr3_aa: CSVEDRGTSGASRHF
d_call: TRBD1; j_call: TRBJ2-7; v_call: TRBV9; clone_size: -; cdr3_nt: TGTGCCAGCAGCGTAGGGACAGGGGGCCCCTACGAGCAGTACTTC; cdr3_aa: CASSVGTGGPYEQYF
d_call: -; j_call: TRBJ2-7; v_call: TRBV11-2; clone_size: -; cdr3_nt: TGTGCCAGCAGCTTAGATGCGGGAATTTCTTCGTACGAGCAGTACTTC; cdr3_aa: CASSLDAGISSYEQYF
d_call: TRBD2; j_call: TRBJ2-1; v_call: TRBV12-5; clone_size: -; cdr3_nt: TGTGCTAGTGGTTTGTCCAGCGGGAGCCCCTACAATGAGCAGTTCTTC; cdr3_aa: CASGLSSGSPYNEQFF
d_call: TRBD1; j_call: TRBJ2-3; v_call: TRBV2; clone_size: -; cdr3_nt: TGTGCCAGCAGTGGGGGGACAGGGGGTATAGCAGATACGCAGTATTTT; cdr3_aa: CASSGGTGGIADTQYF